The rows below give T cell receptor beta chains drawn from one sample of a study of blood T cell repertoires in COVID-19. Measured with immunoSEQ multiplex PCR; TCRdb has only the in-frame clones, and not every one. The sample lists some 210,000 clones; approximately 86% were seen once. Sequencing input: PBMCs or T cells enriched from blood (not recorded which). These receptors were collected from a man younger than 30 with acute COVID-19. Each CDR3 is given with its conserved first and last residue. The D gene is left open where the match is weak. The size of a clone is reported for some rows only, either as once, few or many, or as a class for expanded clones.

v_call	clone_size	d_call	j_call	cdr3_nt	cdr3_aa
TRBV7-9	-	TRBD2	TRBJ2-1	TGTGCCAGCAGCTTAAAGGGGACTAGCGGCAATGAGCAGTTCTTC	CASSLKGTSGNEQFF
TRBV27	-	-	TRBJ2-1	TGTGCCAGCAGTTTAGGCGCGGGGCCATATGAGCAGTTCTTC	CASSLGAGPYEQFF
TRBV27	-	-	TRBJ1-2	TGTGCCAGCAGTTCCAGAAGAAACTATGGCTACACCTTC	CASSSRRNYGYTF
TRBV4-1	-	-	TRBJ2-7	TGCGCCAGCAGCCAAGGGAGGGAACCCGGCTACGAGCAGTACTTC	CASSQGREPGYEQYF
TRBV10-1	-	TRBD2	TRBJ2-1	TGCGCCAGCAGTGGACGACTAGCGGGAGGAAACAATGAGCAGTTCTTC	CASSGRLAGGNNEQFF
TRBV7-6	-	TRBD1	TRBJ1-6	TGTGCCAGCAGCTCCGAGGGGGCGGGTTCACCCCTCCACTTT	CASSSEGAGSPLHF
TRBV9	-	-	TRBJ2-5	TGTGCCAGCAGCTCCTACGGGGAGGGGGTAGAGACCCAGTACTTC	CASSSYGEGVETQYF
TRBV30	-	-	TRBJ1-1	TGTGCCTGGAGAAGGAGGGAGACTATGAACACTGAAGCTTTCTTT	CAWRRRETMNTEAFF
TRBV9	-	TRBD2	TRBJ2-1	TGTGCCAGCAGCGTAGCTTCAACGGGACTAGCGGGGATGAGCTCCTACAATGAGCAGTTCTTC	CASSVASTGLAGMSSYNEQFF
TRBV19	-	-	TRBJ2-1	TGTGCCAGTAGTCGGACGACAGTAAGCACCTACAATGAGCAGTTCTTC	CASSRTTVSTYNEQFF
TRBV19	-	-	TRBJ2-3	TGTGCCAGTAGGCAGAGCACAGATACGCAGTATTTT	CASRQSTDTQYF
TRBV4-3	few	TRBD2	TRBJ2-5	TGCGCCAGCAGCCAAGGGGCTAGCGGGGAAAGTCAAGAGACCCAGTACTTC	CASSQGASGESQETQYF
TRBV19	-	TRBD1	TRBJ1-2	TGTGCCAGTATTTCGTTTACAGGGGCTGACTATGGCTACACCTTC	CASISFTGADYGYTF
TRBV28	-	-	TRBJ1-6	TGTGCCAGCATCCACCCGGGACTAAATAATTCACCCCTCCACTTT	CASIHPGLNNSPLHF
TRBV5-1	-	-	TRBJ2-5	TGCGCCAGCAGCTTGCATCAAGAGACCCAGTACTTC	CASSLHQETQYF
TRBV28	-	-	TRBJ1-1	TGTGCCGGGGGGGCGGGCAGCGAAGCTTTCTTT	CAGGAGSEAFF
TRBV6-2/TRBV6-3	-	TRBD2	TRBJ2-5	TGTGCCAGCAGTACCCTTCGAGCGGGAGGGTACCAAGAGACCCAGTACTTC	CASSTLRAGGYQETQYF
TRBV11-3	once	-	TRBJ2-7	TGTGCCAGCAGCTCTACTAGGGCTGACCGCTCCTACGAGCAGTACTTC	CASSSTRADRSYEQYF
TRBV7-9	medium-sized	-	TRBJ1-2	TGTGCCAGCAGCTTAGCGCCCGGGGATGGCTACACCTTC	CASSLAPGDGYTF
TRBV4-3	-	TRBD1	TRBJ2-7	TGCGCCAGCAGCCAAGAAACCAGGACAGGGGGCTACGAGCAGTACTTC	CASSQETRTGGYEQYF
TRBV6-1	few	-	TRBJ1-6	TGTGCCAGCAGTGAACTCCAGGGGCTGGATTCACCCCTCCACTTT	CASSELQGLDSPLHF
TRBV20-1	-	TRBD1	TRBJ1-6	TGCAGTGCTAGTCCGACAGGGGCGATTTCACCCCTCCACTTT	CSASPTGAISPLHF
TRBV20-1	once	-	TRBJ2-5	TGCAGTGCTAGTTTCCCCAGGGTTCAAGAGACCCAGTACTTC	CSASFPRVQETQYF
TRBV5-1	-	-	TRBJ2-5	TGCGCCAGCAGCTTGGCTGGCTTCCAAGAGACCCAGTACTTC	CASSLAGFQETQYF
TRBV5-6	-	-	TRBJ2-7	TGTGCCAGCAGCTTGGGAGTCTCGAGCTCCTACGAGCAGTACTTC	CASSLGVSSSYEQYF
TRBV2	-	-	TRBJ1-1	TGTGCCAGCAGTGAAGACTGCCAGGGGCGGGCTTTCTTT	CASSEDCQGRAFF
TRBV19	few	-	TRBJ2-1	TGTGCCAGTAGTATGTACCTTTGGAGTGATGAGCAGTTCTTC	CASSMYLWSDEQFF
TRBV19	-	-	TRBJ1-5	TGTGCCAGTACCACCGCCGCCGTCGGGCCCCAGCATTTT	CASTTAAVGPQHF
TRBV28	once	TRBD2	TRBJ2-1	TGTGCCAGCAGTCCACCACTAGCGGGAGGTAACAATGAGCAGTTCTTC	CASSPPLAGGNNEQFF
TRBV6-6	-	-	TRBJ2-3	TGTGCCAGCAGTACAGGGTCCGCAGATACGCAGTATTTT	CASSTGSADTQYF
TRBV5-6	once	-	TRBJ2-7	TGTGCCAGCAGCGGGCTCGAGGAGCAGTACTTC	CASSGLEEQYF
TRBV7-8	few	-	TRBJ1-5	TGTGCCAGCAGCTTACTGAGGGCGCGTGGCAATCAGCCCCAGCATTTT	CASSLLRARGNQPQHF
TRBV3-1/TRBV3-2	once	-	TRBJ2-7	TGTGCCAGCAGCCAAGGTTCAACTCCATCCTACGAGCAGTACTTC	CASSQGSTPSYEQYF
TRBV11-3	-	TRBD2	TRBJ2-3	TGTGCCAGCAGCCTCCGGCTAGCGGGAGAGAGAAATACGCAGTATTTT	CASSLRLAGERNTQYF
TRBV5-1	-	TRBD1	TRBJ1-6	TGCGCCAGCAGCTTGACCGGACAGGGGCGGTCACCCCTCCACTTT	CASSLTGQGRSPLHF
TRBV2	few	TRBD2	TRBJ2-5	TGTGCCAGCAGTGCGTATAGCGGGGGGGGAGAGACCCAGTACTTC	CASSAYSGGGETQYF
TRBV7-6	-	-	TRBJ2-3	TGTGCCAGCAGCCCACCGAACACCCGCACAGATACGCAGTATTTT	CASSPPNTRTDTQYF
TRBV10-3	-	TRBD1	TRBJ2-7	TGTGCCATCAGTGAGACCCGGACAGGGGGCAAAAACGAGCAGTACTTC	CAISETRTGGKNEQYF
TRBV3-1/TRBV3-2	-	TRBD2	TRBJ2-2	TGTGCCAGCAGCCAATGGTATAGCGGGGGAAACACCGGGGAGCTGTTTTTT	CASSQWYSGGNTGELFF
TRBV28	-	-	TRBJ2-7	TGTGCCAGCAGGCAATCCAGACCAGGGCCGAGCTCCTACGAGCAGTACTTC	CASRQSRPGPSSYEQYF
TRBV18	-	-	TRBJ1-4	TGTGCCAGCTCACGACTACAGGGAACTAATGAAAAACTGTTTTTT	CASSRLQGTNEKLFF
TRBV28	-	TRBD1	TRBJ1-5	TGTGCCAGCAGTTTTATGGGGGACAGCAGACAGCCCCAGCATTTT	CASSFMGDSRQPQHF
TRBV24-1	-	-	TRBJ2-2	TGTGCCACCAGTGACAGGGAGGAAGACACCGGGGAGCTGTTTTTT	CATSDREEDTGELFF
TRBV7-3	-	-	TRBJ1-1	TGTGCCAGCAGCTCTTATAGGAACACTGAAGCTTTCTTT	CASSSYRNTEAFF
TRBV4-1	-	-	TRBJ1-3	TGCGCCAGCAGCCAATTTTCGAGCTCTGGAAACACCATATATTTT	CASSQFSSSGNTIYF
TRBV14	once	-	TRBJ2-7	TGTGCCAGCAGCCAAGGTCACCCCGGACAGAGTTTCCACGAGCAGTACTTC	CASSQGHPGQSFHEQYF
TRBV4-1	once	-	TRBJ2-3	TGCGCCAGCAGCCAAGTGAACTTAATTAGCACAGATACGCAGTATTTT	CASSQVNLISTDTQYF
TRBV19	-	TRBD1	TRBJ1-1	TGTGCCAGTAGTATGAGACAGGGGGTGACGGTAAACACTGAAGCTTTCTTT	CASSMRQGVTVNTEAFF
TRBV4-1	-	TRBD2	TRBJ2-1	TGCGCCAGCAGCCAACTAGCGGGCAATGAGCAGTTCTTC	CASSQLAGNEQFF
TRBV12-2	-	-	TRBJ1-5	TGTGCAAGTCGCTTAGCAACCCACAGACAGGTAAGCAATCAGCCCCAGCATTTT	CASRLATHRQVSNQPQHF
TRBV11-3	-	-	TRBJ2-7	TGTGCCAGCAGCTTCACGGGAGCCGGTGAGCAGTACTTC	CASSFTGAGEQYF